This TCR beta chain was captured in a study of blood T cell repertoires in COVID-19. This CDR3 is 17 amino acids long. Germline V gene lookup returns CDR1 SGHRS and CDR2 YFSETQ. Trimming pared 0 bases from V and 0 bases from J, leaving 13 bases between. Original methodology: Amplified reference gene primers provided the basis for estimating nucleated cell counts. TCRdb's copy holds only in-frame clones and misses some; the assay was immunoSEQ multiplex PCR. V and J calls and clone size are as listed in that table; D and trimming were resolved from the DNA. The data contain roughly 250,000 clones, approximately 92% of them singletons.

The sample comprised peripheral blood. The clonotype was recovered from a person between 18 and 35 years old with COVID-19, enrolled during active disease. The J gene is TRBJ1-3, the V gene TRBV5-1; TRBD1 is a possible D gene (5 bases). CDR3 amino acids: CASSLEEGRTSGNTIYF. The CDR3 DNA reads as TGCGCCAGCAGCTTGGAGGAGGGGAGAACCTCTGGAAACACCATATATTTT.